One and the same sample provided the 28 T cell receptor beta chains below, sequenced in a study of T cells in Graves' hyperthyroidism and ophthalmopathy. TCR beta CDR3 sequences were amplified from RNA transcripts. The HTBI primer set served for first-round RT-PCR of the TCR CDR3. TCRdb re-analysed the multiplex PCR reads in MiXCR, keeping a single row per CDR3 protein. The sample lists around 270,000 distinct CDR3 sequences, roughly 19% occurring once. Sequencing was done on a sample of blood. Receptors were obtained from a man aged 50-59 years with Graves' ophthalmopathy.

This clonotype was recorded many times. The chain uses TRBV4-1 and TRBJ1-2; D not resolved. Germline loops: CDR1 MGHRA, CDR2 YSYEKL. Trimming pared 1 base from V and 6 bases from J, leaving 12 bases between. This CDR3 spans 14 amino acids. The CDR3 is CASSQGVGFDGYTF. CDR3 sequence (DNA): TGCGCCAGCAGCCAAGGTGTGGGGTTCGATGGCTACACCTTC.

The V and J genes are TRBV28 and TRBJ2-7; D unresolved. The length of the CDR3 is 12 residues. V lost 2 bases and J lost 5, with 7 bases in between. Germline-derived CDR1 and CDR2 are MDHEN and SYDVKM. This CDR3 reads CASSLRYNEQYF. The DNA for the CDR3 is TGTGCCAGCAGTTTACGCTATAACGAGCAGTACTTC.

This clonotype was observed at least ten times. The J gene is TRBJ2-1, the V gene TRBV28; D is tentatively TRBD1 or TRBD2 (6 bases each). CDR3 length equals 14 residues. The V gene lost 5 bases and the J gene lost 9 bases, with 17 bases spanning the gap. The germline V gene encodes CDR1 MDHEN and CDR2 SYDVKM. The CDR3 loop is CASSPGRGVGEQFF. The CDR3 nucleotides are TGTGCCAGCAGTCCGGGTAGGGGGGTCGGTGAGCAGTTCTTC. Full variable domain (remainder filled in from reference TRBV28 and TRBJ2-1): DVKVTQSSRYLVKRTGEKVFLECVQDMDHENMFWYRQDPGLGLRLIYFSYDVKMKEKGDIPEGYSVSREKKERFSLILESASTNQTSMYLCASSPGRGVGEQFFGPGTRLTVL.

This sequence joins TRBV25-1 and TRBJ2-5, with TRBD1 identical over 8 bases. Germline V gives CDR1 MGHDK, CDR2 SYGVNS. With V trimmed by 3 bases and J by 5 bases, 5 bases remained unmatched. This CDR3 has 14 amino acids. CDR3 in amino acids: CASSDYDRGETQYF. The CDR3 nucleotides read TGTGCCAGCAGTGACTACGACAGGGGTGAGACCCAGTACTTC.

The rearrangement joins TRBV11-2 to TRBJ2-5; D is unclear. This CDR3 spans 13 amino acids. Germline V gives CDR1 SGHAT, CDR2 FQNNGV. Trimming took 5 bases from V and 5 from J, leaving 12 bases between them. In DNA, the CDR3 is TGTGCCAGCAGCCGACCATCTAGGGAGACCCAGTACTTC. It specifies CASSRPSRETQYF. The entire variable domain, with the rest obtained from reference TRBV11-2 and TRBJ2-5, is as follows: EAGVAQSPRYKIIEKRQSVAFWCNPISGHATLYWYQQILGQGPKLLIQFQNNGVVDDSQLPKDRFSAERLKGVDSTLKIQPAKLEDSAVYLCASSRPSRETQYFGPGTRLLVL.

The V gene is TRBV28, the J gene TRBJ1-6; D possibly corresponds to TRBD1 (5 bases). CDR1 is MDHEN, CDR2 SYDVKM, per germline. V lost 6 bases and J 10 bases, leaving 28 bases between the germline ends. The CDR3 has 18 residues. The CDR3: CASSQSYDGHPRGSPLHF. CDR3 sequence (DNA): TGTGCCAGCAGCCAAAGCTACGACGGACATCCTCGAGGGTCACCCCTCCACTTT.

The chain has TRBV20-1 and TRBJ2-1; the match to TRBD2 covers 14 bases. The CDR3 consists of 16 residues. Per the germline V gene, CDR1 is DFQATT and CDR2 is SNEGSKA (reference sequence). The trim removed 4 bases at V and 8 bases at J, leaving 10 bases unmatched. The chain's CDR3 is CSATNRLAGGLDEQFF. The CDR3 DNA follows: TGCAGTGCTACCAACAGACTAGCGGGAGGGTTGGATGAGCAGTTCTTC.

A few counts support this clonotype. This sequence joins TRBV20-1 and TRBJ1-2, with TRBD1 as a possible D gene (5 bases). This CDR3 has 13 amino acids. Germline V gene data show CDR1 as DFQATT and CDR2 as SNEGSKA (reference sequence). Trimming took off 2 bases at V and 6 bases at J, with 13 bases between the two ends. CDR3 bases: TGCAGTGCTAGACGGCCAGGGCTGAATGGCTACACCTTC. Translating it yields CSARRPGLNGYTF.

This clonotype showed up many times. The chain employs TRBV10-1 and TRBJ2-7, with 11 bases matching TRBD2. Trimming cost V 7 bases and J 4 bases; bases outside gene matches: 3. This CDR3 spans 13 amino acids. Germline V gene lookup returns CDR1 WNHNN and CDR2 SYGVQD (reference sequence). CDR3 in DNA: TGCGCCAGCATCCTAGCGGGAGGTTACGAGCAGTACTTC. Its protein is CASILAGGYEQYF.

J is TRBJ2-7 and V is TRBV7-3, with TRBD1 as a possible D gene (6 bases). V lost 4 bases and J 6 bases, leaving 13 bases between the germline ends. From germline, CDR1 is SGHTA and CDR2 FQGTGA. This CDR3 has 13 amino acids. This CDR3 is CASSSGAGGEQYF. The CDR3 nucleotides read TGTGCCAGCAGCTCAGGGGCCGGCGGCGAGCAGTACTTC.

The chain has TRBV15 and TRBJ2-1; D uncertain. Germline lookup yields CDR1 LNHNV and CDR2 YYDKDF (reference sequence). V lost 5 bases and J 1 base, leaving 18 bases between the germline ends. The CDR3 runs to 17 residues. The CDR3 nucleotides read TGTGCCACCAGCGGCCCCCGTAGAGCAGAATCCTACAATGAGCAGTTCTTC. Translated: CATSGPRRAESYNEQFF.

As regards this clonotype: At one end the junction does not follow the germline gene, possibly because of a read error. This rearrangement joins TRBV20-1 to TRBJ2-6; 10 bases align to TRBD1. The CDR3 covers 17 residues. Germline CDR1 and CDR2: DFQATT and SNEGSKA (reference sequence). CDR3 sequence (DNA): TGCAGTGCCCCCCGCGGACAGGGGGGTTCTGGGGTCAACGTCCTGACTTTC. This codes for CSAPRGQGGSGVNVLTF.

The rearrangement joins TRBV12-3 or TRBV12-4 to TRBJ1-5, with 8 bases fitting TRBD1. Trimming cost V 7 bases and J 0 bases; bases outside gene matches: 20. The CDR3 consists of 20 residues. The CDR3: CASTFGWSNGTGYSNQPQHF. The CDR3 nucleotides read TGTGCCAGCACCTTCGGGTGGTCTAACGGGACAGGCTATAGCAATCAGCCCCAGCATTTT.

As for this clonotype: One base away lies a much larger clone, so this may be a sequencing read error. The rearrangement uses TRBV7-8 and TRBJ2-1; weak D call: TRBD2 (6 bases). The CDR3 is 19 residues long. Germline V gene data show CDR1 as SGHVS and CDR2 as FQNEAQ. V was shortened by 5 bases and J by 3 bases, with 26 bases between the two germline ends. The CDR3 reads CASSIPGLSSTVFYNEQFF. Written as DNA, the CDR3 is TGTGCCAGCAGCATACCGGGACTGTCATCGACTGTGTTCTACAATGAGCAGTTCTTC.

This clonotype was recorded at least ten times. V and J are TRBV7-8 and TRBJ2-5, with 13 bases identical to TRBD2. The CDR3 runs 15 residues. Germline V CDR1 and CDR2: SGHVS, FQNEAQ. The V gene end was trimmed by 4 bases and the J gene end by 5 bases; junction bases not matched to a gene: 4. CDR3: CASSSGLAGVETQYF. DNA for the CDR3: TGTGCCAGCAGCTCTGGACTAGCGGGAGTTGAGACCCAGTACTTC. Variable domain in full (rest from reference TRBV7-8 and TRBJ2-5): GAGVSQSPRYKVAKRGQDVALRCDPISGHVSLFWYQQALGQGPEFLTYFQNEAQLDKSGLPSDRFFAERPEGSVSTLKIQRTQQEDSAVYLCASSSGLAGVETQYFGPGTRLLVL.

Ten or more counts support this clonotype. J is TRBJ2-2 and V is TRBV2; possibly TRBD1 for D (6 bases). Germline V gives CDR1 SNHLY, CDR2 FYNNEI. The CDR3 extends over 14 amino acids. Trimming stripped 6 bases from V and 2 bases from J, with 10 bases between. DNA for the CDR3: TGTGCCAGCAGAACGGACAGAAACACCGGGGAGCTGTTTTTT. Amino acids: CASRTDRNTGELFF.

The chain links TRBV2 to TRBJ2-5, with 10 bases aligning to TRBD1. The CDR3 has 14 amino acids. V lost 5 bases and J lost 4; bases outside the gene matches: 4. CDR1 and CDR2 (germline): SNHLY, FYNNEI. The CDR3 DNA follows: TGTGCCAGCAGTTACGGACAGGGGGGAGAGACCCAGTACTTC. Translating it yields CASSYGQGGETQYF.

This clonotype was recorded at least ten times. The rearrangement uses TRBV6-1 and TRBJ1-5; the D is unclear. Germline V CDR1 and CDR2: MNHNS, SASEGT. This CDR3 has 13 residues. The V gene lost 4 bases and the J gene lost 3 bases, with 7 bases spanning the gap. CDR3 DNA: TGTGCCAGCAGTGTCCAAACCAATCAGCCCCAGCATTTT. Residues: CASSVQTNQPQHF.

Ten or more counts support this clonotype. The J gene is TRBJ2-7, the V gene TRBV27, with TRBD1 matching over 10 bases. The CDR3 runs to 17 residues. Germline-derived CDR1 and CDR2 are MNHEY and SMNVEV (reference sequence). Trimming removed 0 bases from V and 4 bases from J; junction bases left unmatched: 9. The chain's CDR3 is CASSLSKPGQGLYEQYF. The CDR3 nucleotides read TGTGCCAGCAGTTTATCCAAACCGGGACAGGGGCTTTACGAGCAGTACTTC.

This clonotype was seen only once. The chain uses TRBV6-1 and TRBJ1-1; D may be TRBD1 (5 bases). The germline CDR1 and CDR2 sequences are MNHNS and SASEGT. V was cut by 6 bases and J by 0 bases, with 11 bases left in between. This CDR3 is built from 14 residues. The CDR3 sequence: CASRIGAMNTEAFF. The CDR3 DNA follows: TGTGCCAGCAGGATAGGGGCCATGAACACTGAAGCTTTCTTT.

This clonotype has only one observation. The CDR3 region has the DNA TGTGCCAGTAGTATAGGCCAGGGGATCTTCTACGAGCAGTACTTC. It specifies CASSIGQGIFYEQYF. This rearrangement joins TRBV19 to TRBJ2-7; D may be TRBD1 (6 bases). Trimming left V 1 base short and J 3 bases short, with 13 bases between. Germline V CDR1 and CDR2: LNHDA, SQIVND (reference sequence). The CDR3 extends over 15 amino acids.

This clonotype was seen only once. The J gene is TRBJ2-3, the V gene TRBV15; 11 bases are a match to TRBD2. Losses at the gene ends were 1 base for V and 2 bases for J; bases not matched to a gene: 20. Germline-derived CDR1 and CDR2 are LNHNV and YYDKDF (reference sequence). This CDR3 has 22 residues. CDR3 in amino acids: CATSRASKPKPIAGGDTDTQYF. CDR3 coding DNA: TGTGCCACCAGCAGAGCCTCGAAACCGAAGCCTATAGCGGGAGGGGACACAGATACGCAGTATTTT.

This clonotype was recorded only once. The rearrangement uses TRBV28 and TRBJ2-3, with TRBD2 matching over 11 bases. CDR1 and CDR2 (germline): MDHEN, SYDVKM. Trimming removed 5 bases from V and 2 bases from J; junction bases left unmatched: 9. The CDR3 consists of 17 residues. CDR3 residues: CASSDPGLAEPTDTQYF. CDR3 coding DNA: TGTGCCAGCAGTGATCCGGGACTAGCGGAACCCACAGATACGCAGTATTTT.

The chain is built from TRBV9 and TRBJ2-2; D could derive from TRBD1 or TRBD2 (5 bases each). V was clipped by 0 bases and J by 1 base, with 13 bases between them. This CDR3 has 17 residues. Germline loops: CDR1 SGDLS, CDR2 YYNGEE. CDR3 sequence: CASSVDIWDGNTGELFF. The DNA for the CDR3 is TGTGCCAGCAGCGTAGATATATGGGACGGGAACACCGGGGAGCTGTTTTTT.

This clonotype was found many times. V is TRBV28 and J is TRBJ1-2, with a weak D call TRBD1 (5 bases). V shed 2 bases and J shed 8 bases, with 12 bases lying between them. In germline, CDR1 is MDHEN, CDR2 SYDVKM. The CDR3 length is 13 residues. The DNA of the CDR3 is TGTGCCAGCAGTTTACCCAGGGCCTGGGGCTACACCTTC. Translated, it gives CASSLPRAWGYTF.

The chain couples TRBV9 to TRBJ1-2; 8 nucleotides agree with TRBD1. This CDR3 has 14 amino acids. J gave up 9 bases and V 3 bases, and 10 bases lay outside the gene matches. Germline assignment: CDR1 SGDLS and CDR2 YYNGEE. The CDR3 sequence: CASSDRTGRGRYTF. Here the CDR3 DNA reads TGTGCCAGCAGCGACCGGACAGGGAGGGGTCGCTACACCTTC.

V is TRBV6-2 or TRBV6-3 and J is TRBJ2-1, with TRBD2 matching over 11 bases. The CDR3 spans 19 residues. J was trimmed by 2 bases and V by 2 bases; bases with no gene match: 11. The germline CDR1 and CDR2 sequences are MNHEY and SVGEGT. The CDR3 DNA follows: TGTGCCAGCAGTTACATGGGGGTAACTAGCGGGAGCCCCTACAATGAGCAGTTCTTC. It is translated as CASSYMGVTSGSPYNEQFF.

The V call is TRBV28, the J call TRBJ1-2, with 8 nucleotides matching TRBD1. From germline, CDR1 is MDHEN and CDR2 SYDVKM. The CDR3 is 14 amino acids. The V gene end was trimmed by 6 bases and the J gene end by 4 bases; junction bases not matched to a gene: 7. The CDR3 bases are TGTGCCAGCAGCCCTTCGGACAGGGCCTATGGCTACACCTTC. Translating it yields CASSPSDRAYGYTF.